Included here is one T cell receptor beta chain sequence, with context. The data were obtained in a study of tumor and adjacent non-tumor tissue in lung cancer. Three rounds of nested PCR, following a modified ARM-PCR protocol, produced the TCRbeta library. One entry per CDR3 protein results from TCRdb running MiXCR on the multiplex PCR reads. The sample lists about 120,000 distinct CDR3 sequences, approximately 80% occurring once. CDR1 is SGHNT, CDR2 YENEEA, per germline. The CDR3 contains 16 residues. V gave up 5 bases and J gave up 1 base; unmatched junction bases: 9. This sample's RNA came from whole unsorted tissue.

The V gene is TRBV11-3, the J gene TRBJ2-3; TRBD2 matches 7 bases. What was sequenced was lung tumor tissue. The TCR was taken from a man aged 65 to 85 with non-small cell lung cancer. CDR3 nucleotide sequence: TGTGCCAGCAGCCCCAAGGGACTACGGGGCACAGATACGCAGTATTTT. This gives the protein CASSPKGLRGTDTQYF.